These 4 T cell receptor beta chains were sequenced from one sample in a study of T-cell reconstitution after alpha-beta-depleted transplantation in children. Unique molecular identifiers were incorporated into the prepared TCRbeta library. TCRdb passed the PCR reads through MiXCR, listing each CDR3 protein once. Of about 490,000 distinct CDR3 sequences in the sample, roughly a tenth were seen once. The source material was PBMCs, sampled before TCRalphabeta/CD19-depleted stem cell transplant. All receptors come from a child under 10 years old with inherited bone marrow failure, due to receive a stem cell transplant.

This clonotype showed up many times. In DNA form, the CDR3 reads TGTGCCAGCAGTCCCCGGACTAGTGACGAGCAGTACTTC. Its translation is CASSPRTSDEQYF. This sequence joins TRBV28 and TRBJ2-7; 7 bases agree with TRBD2. V trimming: 5 bases; J trimming: 5 bases; junction bases outside the gene matches: 6. The length of the CDR3 is 13 residues. The germline V gene encodes CDR1 MDHEN and CDR2 SYDVKM.

This clonotype was observed a few times. J is TRBJ2-1 and V is TRBV11-2; TRBD2 matches at 10 bases. The CDR3 consists of 14 residues. Germline V gene lookup returns CDR1 SGHAT and CDR2 FQNNGV. The trim removed 8 bases at V and 7 bases at J, leaving 8 bases unmatched. The CDR3: CASGTSGIRNEQFF. As DNA, the CDR3 is TGTGCCAGCGGAACTAGCGGGATAAGGAATGAGCAGTTCTTC.

At least ten counts were recorded for this clonotype. The chain uses TRBV20-1 and TRBJ2-7, with 11 bases aligning to TRBD1. The junction had 3 bases not matched to a gene; V was cut back by 4 bases and J by 1 base. Germline CDR1 is DFQATT and CDR2 is SNEGSKA (reference sequence). The CDR3 contains 14 residues. The CDR3 DNA reads as TGCAGTGCTAAGGACAGGGGGCCTTCCTACGAGCAGTACTTC. Its protein product is CSAKDRGPSYEQYF.

This clonotype appeared many times. The chain has TRBV6-5 and TRBJ2-7, with D perhaps matching TRBD2 (5 bases). Germline V gene lookup returns CDR1 MNHEY and CDR2 SVGAGI. CDR3 length equals 13 residues. V gave up 0 bases and J gave up 6 bases, with 9 bases separating them. CDR3 in DNA: TGTGCCAGCAGTTACTCCAGGACTCTCGAGCAGTACTTC. It encodes CASSYSRTLEQYF.